The 26 T cell receptor beta chains in this list originate from one sample, sequenced in a study of CD8 T cells in Susac syndrome. RNA was extracted with the RNeasy kit, and a quantity of roughly 0.45 to 1 ug was reverse transcribed using random hexamers. TCRdb called the immunoSEQ multiplex PCR reads again in MiXCR, with one record for every CDR3 protein. The sample includes about 430,000 distinct CDR3 sequences, more than 80% of them seen just once. The source material was CD8+ T cells from PBMCs. Every receptor here comes from a human donor with multiple sclerosis.

This clonotype was recorded only once. V gene TRBV5-1 combines with J gene TRBJ2-3; TRBD2 matches at 8 bases. The ends lost 4 bases at V and 0 bases at J; junction bases unmatched: 4. The CDR3 is 15 amino acids. Germline values: CDR1 SGHRS, CDR2 YFSETQ. CDR3 region: CASSTSGTSTDTQYF. CDR3 bases: TGCGCCAGCAGCACTAGCGGAACTAGCACAGATACGCAGTATTTT.

CDR3 sequence (DNA): TGTGCCAGCAGTTTTTCTACTGGTTACGAGCAGTACTTC. It specifies CASSFSTGYEQYF. The chain joins TRBV27 to TRBJ2-7; D gene unclear. The length of the CDR3 is 13 residues. Trimming took off 3 bases at V and 4 bases at J, with 10 bases between the two ends. Germline V CDR1 and CDR2: MNHEY, SMNVEV (reference sequence).

V and J are TRBV10-2 and TRBJ1-2; 8 bases are a match to TRBD1. Unmatched junction bases numbered 16, after V lost 10 bases and J lost 6 bases. CDR3 size: 15 residues. Germline lookup yields CDR1 WSHSY and CDR2 SAAADI. DNA of the CDR3: TGCGCCACCACGGACAGGGTAGAATATAGCGATGGCTACACCTTC. It encodes CATTDRVEYSDGYTF.

The chain employs TRBV11-2 and TRBJ1-2, with 7 bases lining up with TRBD1. The V gene's germline CDR1 is SGHAT and CDR2 FQNNGV. The V and J ends lost 5 bases and 5 bases, in that order; junction bases with no gene match: 8. The CDR3 covers 14 residues. The CDR3, as DNA: TGTGCCAGCAGCCCACGGACAGGTTATTATGGCTACACCTTC. This gives the protein CASSPRTGYYGYTF. Combining the CDR3 with reference TRBV11-2 and TRBJ1-2 gives the whole variable domain EAGVAQSPRYKIIEKRQSVAFWCNPISGHATLYWYQQILGQGPKLLIQFQNNGVVDDSQLPKDRFSAERLKGVDSTLKIQPAKLEDSAVYLCASSPRTGYYGYTFGSGTRLTVV.

The rearrangement uses TRBV6-5 and TRBJ2-3, with 9 bases lining up with TRBD2. The CDR3 totals 18 residues. CDR1 and CDR2 (germline): MNHEY, SVGAGI. The trim removed 2 bases at V and 0 bases at J, leaving 9 bases unmatched. The DNA for the CDR3 is TGTGCCAGCAGTTACAATCCTCTAGCGGGGTCGAGCACAGATACGCAGTATTTT. Protein: CASSYNPLAGSSTDTQYF.

Notes on this clonotype: The junction differs from germline at one of its ends, possibly a read error. The J gene is TRBJ2-2, the V gene TRBV28; D unclear. From germline, CDR1 is MDHEN and CDR2 SYDVKM. The CDR3 is made up of 12 amino acids. The DNA of the CDR3 is TGTGCCAGCGGTTTGGGCTCCGGGGAGCTGTTTTTT. It translates to CASGLGSGELFF.

This chain uses TRBV27 with TRBJ2-7; D possibly corresponds to TRBD1 (6 bases). This CDR3 spans 13 amino acids. V lost 5 bases to trimming and J lost 3 bases, with 11 bases between them. Germline V gene lookup returns CDR1 MNHEY and CDR2 SMNVEV (reference sequence). DNA of the CDR3: TGTGCCAGCAGTGGACAGAGCATCTACGAGCAGTACTTC. Its protein is CASSGQSIYEQYF.

The genes are TRBV28 and TRBJ2-7; TRBD1 might be the D (6 bases). This CDR3 comprises 14 residues. Germline loops: CDR1 MDHEN, CDR2 SYDVKM. With 6 bases removed from V and 0 bases from J, the gap between germline ends came to 12 bases. CDR3 nucleotide sequence: TGTGCCAGCAGGGGGACATCCTACTCCTACGAGCAGTACTTC. Encoded protein: CASRGTSYSYEQYF.

The chain employs TRBV2 and TRBJ2-3, with 9 bases aligning to TRBD2. The V segment lost 6 bases and the J segment 3 bases; nucleotides outside the gene matches: 10. CDR1 and CDR2 (germline): SNHLY, FYNNEI. This CDR3 is 16 amino acids long. CDR3 sequence: CASRDLAGRGTDTQYF. The CDR3 DNA reads TGTGCCAGCAGGGATCTAGCGGGACGAGGGACAGATACGCAGTATTTT.

The chain has TRBV13 and TRBJ2-1, with 9 bases fitting TRBD1. The CDR3 has 12 amino acids. The germline CDR1 and CDR2 sequences are PRHDT and FYEKMQ (reference sequence). V shed 5 bases and J 13 bases; nucleotides not matched to a gene: 6. The DNA for the CDR3 is TGTGCCAGCAGCCTCGGGACAGGGTACCAGTTCTTC. Protein sequence: CASSLGTGYQFF.

This clonotype was detected only a few times. The chain couples TRBV24-1 to TRBJ2-1; no clear D. CDR1 KGHDR and CDR2 SFDVKD come from the germline V gene. The V end lost 0 bases, the J end lost 0 bases, and 8 bases lay between the germline ends. The CDR3 has 16 amino acids. CDR3 in amino acids: CATSDLLCSSYNEQFF. As DNA, the CDR3 is TGTGCCACCAGTGATTTGTTGTGTAGCTCCTACAATGAGCAGTTCTTC.

This clonotype was seen more than once but under ten times. V is TRBV6-1 and J is TRBJ2-3; D remains unclear. Germline loops: CDR1 MNHNS, CDR2 SASEGT. The CDR3 is 14 amino acids. Between the trimmed V and J ends, which lost 2 bases and 3 bases, there was a span of 9 bases. As DNA, the CDR3 is TGTGCCAGCAGTGAACAAGAGGCAACAGATACGCAGTATTTT. This gives the protein CASSEQEATDTQYF.

This clonotype was counted once. CDR3 in DNA: TGTGCCAGCAGTTTAGGGGACTTGCCCTACAATGAGCAGTTCTTC. It is translated as CASSLGDLPYNEQFF. The genes are TRBV12-3 or TRBV12-4 and TRBJ2-1; D possibly corresponds to TRBD2 (6 bases). There are 15 residues in the CDR3. V was pared by 1 base and J by 2 bases, with 9 bases between.

The chain is built from TRBV27 and TRBJ2-7; possibly TRBD2 for D (6 bases). Trimming cost V 4 bases and J 5 bases, with 12 bases left between them. The CDR3 has 13 amino acids. Germline lookup yields CDR1 MNHEY and CDR2 SMNVEV (reference sequence). The CDR3 nucleotides are TGTGCCAGCAGTTCTACCGGGAGCAACGAGCAGTACTTC. This sequence encodes CASSSTGSNEQYF.

This rearrangement joins TRBV7-9 to TRBJ1-2; no clear D. Trimming pared 4 bases from V and 4 bases from J, leaving 16 bases between. Germline V CDR1 and CDR2: SEHNR, FQNEAQ (reference sequence). The CDR3 is 15 amino acids. CDR3 DNA sequence: TGTGCCAGCAGCTCGGACTCACAAGAGGTCTATGGCTACACCTTC. It is translated as CASSSDSQEVYGYTF.

The chain carries TRBV6-1 and TRBJ2-3; either TRBD1 or TRBD2 may supply D (7 bases each). Trimming removed 2 bases from V and 4 bases from J, with 19 bases in between. CDR1 and CDR2 (germline): MNHNS, SASEGT. CDR3 size: 17 residues. The CDR3 DNA reads TGTGCCAGCAGTGAAATGGACGGGGGAGGGGGCGCAGATACGCAGTATTTT. Residues: CASSEMDGGGGADTQYF.

The gene calls are TRBV4-1 and TRBJ2-1; D is ambiguous. From germline, CDR1 is MGHRA and CDR2 YSYEKL. The V end was cut by 1 base, the J end by 4 bases, with 5 bases between. The CDR3 spans 13 residues. Written as DNA, the CDR3 is TGCGCCAGCAGCCAAGCCCTTTACAATGAGCAGTTCTTC. It is translated as CASSQALYNEQFF.

V gene TRBV7-2 combines with J gene TRBJ2-7; D is possibly TRBD1 or TRBD2 (5 bases each). The V gene's germline CDR1 is SGHTA and CDR2 FQGNSA. The V end lost 5 bases, the J end lost 3 bases, and 17 bases lay between the germline ends. The CDR3 totals 15 residues. In DNA form, the CDR3 reads TGTGCCAGCAGCGAAGAGGGACGCTCGAACTACGAGCAGTACTTC. This encodes CASSEEGRSNYEQYF.

This chain links TRBV6-5 with TRBJ1-2; D not certain. CDR3 length: 14 residues. V lost 4 bases, J lost 5 bases, and 14 bases lay in between. The V gene's germline CDR1 is MNHEY and CDR2 SVGAGI. The CDR3 protein is CASSLIGLEYGYTF. DNA of the CDR3: TGTGCCAGCAGTTTAATTGGGCTGGAGTATGGCTACACCTTC.

The J gene is TRBJ2-5, the V gene TRBV6-5; 10 bases align to TRBD2. Per the germline V gene, CDR1 is MNHEY and CDR2 is SVGAGI. The junction had 8 bases not matched to a gene; V was cut back by 2 bases and J by 5 bases. The CDR3 is 16 residues long. The CDR3 spells CASSYVASGSLETQYF. The CDR3, as DNA: TGTGCCAGCAGTTACGTGGCTAGCGGGAGTTTGGAGACCCAGTACTTC.

This clonotype was seen a few times. The chain couples TRBV12-3 or TRBV12-4 to TRBJ1-1; 7 bases match TRBD1. V shed 2 bases, J shed 7 bases, and the junction held 1 base outside the gene matches. CDR3 size: 12 residues. The CDR3 loop is CASSLQGGEAFF. CDR3 sequence (DNA): TGTGCCAGCAGTTTACAGGGGGGTGAAGCTTTCTTT.

The chain uses TRBV6-5 and TRBJ2-3, with a tentative D call TRBD1 (6 bases). Germline V gene data show CDR1 as MNHEY and CDR2 as SVGAGI. V was shortened by 0 bases and J by 0 bases, with 13 bases between the two germline ends. There are 17 residues in the CDR3. The CDR3 coding sequence is TGTGCCAGCAGTTACTCGCTGGGGGCCAGGAGCACAGATACGCAGTATTTT. Amino acid sequence: CASSYSLGARSTDTQYF.

The chain combines TRBV27 with TRBJ1-1; D is unresolved. This CDR3 region has 13 residues. The germline V and J ends were trimmed by 4 bases and 5 bases, with 11 bases remaining between them. Per the germline V gene, CDR1 is MNHEY and CDR2 is SMNVEV (reference sequence). This chain's CDR3 is CASSYPDGTEAFF. The CDR3 DNA sequence: TGTGCCAGCAGTTATCCCGACGGGACTGAAGCTTTCTTT.

In its sample, this clonotype was seen a few times. V gene TRBV6-1 combines with J gene TRBJ2-7; perhaps TRBD1 as D (6 bases). The V end lost 6 bases, the J end lost 3 bases, and 12 bases lay between the germline ends. Germline V CDR1 and CDR2: MNHNS, SASEGT. The CDR3 length is 13 residues. The CDR3 DNA reads TGTGCCAGCAGCCCAGGGGCGTACTACGAGCAGTACTTC. It codes for CASSPGAYYEQYF.

This clonotype has at least ten counts. The chain uses TRBV11-2 and TRBJ2-1; D may be TRBD2 (6 bases). The ends were cut back, 1 base at V and 5 bases at J, with 6 bases in the middle. Germline V gene sequence: CDR1 SGHAT, CDR2 FQNNGV. The CDR3 contains 13 residues. The CDR3 protein is CASSLGGDNEQFF. Here the CDR3 DNA reads TGTGCCAGCAGCTTAGGGGGGGACAATGAGCAGTTCTTC.

The chain carries TRBV30 and TRBJ2-7; D unresolved. Trimming left V 3 bases short and J 2 bases short, with 11 bases between. The CDR3 has 13 residues. The germline gives CDR1 GTSNPN, CDR2 SVGIG (reference sequence). CDR3 sequence (DNA): TGTGCCTGGAGAGACCCTATTACCTACGAGCAGTACTTC. Translated: CAWRDPITYEQYF.